These 26 T cell receptor beta chains were all obtained from the same sample, sequenced in a study of technical replicates of blood from several donors. Sequenced by immunoSEQ multiplex PCR; TCRdb stores in-frame clones only, minus some. The sample has tens of thousands of clones; roughly 93% are singletons. The sequencing sample was made of T cells isolated from PBMCs. These receptors all come from a human donor in good health.

On this clone itself: Sequence at one end of the junction differs from germline and may be a read error. The rearrangement links TRBV7-7 to TRBJ2-7; the match to TRBD1 covers 9 bases. Germline V gene sequence: CDR1 SSHAT, CDR2 FNYEAQ (reference sequence). The CDR3 runs 16 residues. CDR3 in amino acids: CASSLGLGTGSDEQYF. The DNA for the CDR3 is TGTGCTAGCAGCTTAGGATTAGGGACAGGGAGCGACGAGCAGTACTTC.

This chain uses TRBV5-6 with TRBJ2-1, with 8 bases fitting TRBD1. Germline trimming cut 4 bases from V and 5 bases from J; bases unmatched to any gene: 8. The V gene's germline CDR1 is SGHDT and CDR2 YYEEEE. This CDR3 is 15 amino acids long. CDR3 sequence reads: CASSRTGGTDNEQFF. The CDR3 bases are TGTGCCAGCAGCAGAACAGGGGGGACTGACAATGAGCAGTTCTTC.

J is TRBJ1-1 and V is TRBV6-6; 9 bases map to TRBD1. The CDR3 spans 15 residues. CDR1 is MNHNY and CDR2 is SVGAGI in the germline V gene (reference sequence). J lost 0 bases, V lost 7 bases, and 6 bases had no gene match. The CDR3: CASTDRGILNTEAFF. DNA of the CDR3: TGTGCCAGCACGGACAGGGGTATCTTGAACACTGAAGCTTTCTTT.

The chain carries TRBV14 and TRBJ2-3; D not certain. The V end lost 4 bases, the J end lost 7 bases, and 6 bases lay between the germline ends. The germline V gene encodes CDR1 SGHDN and CDR2 FVKESK. There are 11 residues in the CDR3. CDR3 loop: CASSPRNTQYF. CDR3 nucleotides: TGTGCCAGCAGCCCGCGAAATACGCAGTATTTT.

The V gene is TRBV4-1, the J gene TRBJ2-7; the match to TRBD1 covers 8 bases. The CDR3 extends over 16 amino acids. Germline-derived CDR1 and CDR2 are MGHRA and YSYEKL. V gave up 1 base and J gave up 7 bases; unmatched junction bases: 12. The CDR3 nucleotides read TGCGCCAGCAGCCAAGGTCTGCAGGGGGCGAACTATGAGCAGTACTTC. Protein: CASSQGLQGANYEQYF.

In nucleotides, the CDR3 is TGTGCCATCAGTGACGGCGGGGGCTCCTACAATGAGCAGTTCTTC. Translated, it gives CAISDGGGSYNEQFF. J is TRBJ2-1 and V is TRBV10-3; 7 bases align to TRBD2. The CDR3 totals 15 residues. From germline, CDR1 is ENHRY and CDR2 SYGVKD. The ends lost 3 bases at V and 0 bases at J; junction bases unmatched: 2.

This rearrangement joins TRBV10-3 to TRBJ2-7, with D tentatively TRBD2 (6 bases). Trimming stripped 8 bases from V and 3 bases from J, with 17 bases between. This CDR3 is 14 amino acids long. The V gene's germline CDR1 is ENHRY and CDR2 SYGVKD. The CDR3 coding sequence is TGTGCCATCGGACTAAGGGACCGAATCTACGAGCAGTACTTC. It encodes CAIGLRDRIYEQYF.

This clone has just a few counts. This rearrangement joins TRBV9 to TRBJ1-1, with D possibly matching TRBD1 (6 bases). Germline assignment: CDR1 SGDLS and CDR2 YYNGEE. V was clipped by 3 bases and J by 5 bases, with 11 bases between them. CDR3 size: 13 residues. In DNA form, the CDR3 reads TGTGCCAGCAGCGGTTCCGGGACAACTGAAGCTTTCTTT. Translating it yields CASSGSGTTEAFF.

The chain has TRBV27 and TRBJ2-7, with 9 nucleotides matching TRBD2. Per germline, CDR1 MNHEY and CDR2 SMNVEV (reference sequence). J was trimmed by 4 bases and V by 6 bases; bases with no gene match: 7. The CDR3 is 14 amino acids. The CDR3 reads CASSPGLALYEQYF. The CDR3 DNA sequence: TGTGCCAGCAGCCCGGGACTAGCACTTTACGAGCAGTACTTC.

The V and J genes are TRBV9 and TRBJ2-5; possible D gene TRBD1, 6 bases. Trimming took 0 bases from V and 4 from J, leaving 13 bases between them. The CDR3 is 15 amino acids. Germline V gene sequence: CDR1 SGDLS, CDR2 YYNGEE. In nucleotides, the CDR3 is TGTGCCAGCAGCGTAGAAGGGGTAGGGGGAGAGACCCAGTACTTC. Translating gives CASSVEGVGGETQYF.

The rearrangement joins TRBV9 to TRBJ1-2; D call uncertain. This CDR3 is 13 amino acids long. The V end was cut by 3 bases, the J end by 1 base, with 7 bases between. The germline CDR1 and CDR2 sequences are SGDLS and YYNGEE. In nucleotides, the CDR3 is TGTGCCAGCAGCGACTACGGTAACTATGGCTACACCTTC. Amino acids: CASSDYGNYGYTF.

The V call is TRBV27, the J call TRBJ2-7; 7 bases line up with TRBD1. CDR1 and CDR2 (germline): MNHEY, SMNVEV (reference sequence). This CDR3 has 16 residues. V lost 2 bases to trimming and J lost 3 bases; unmatched junction nucleotides: 10. The CDR3 DNA sequence: TGTGCCAGCAGTTTACTAAGGGAGAGACAGGGCTACGAGCAGTACTTC. It codes for CASSLLRERQGYEQYF.

V usage is TRBV27 and J usage is TRBJ2-2; D is possibly TRBD2 (5 bases). Trimming pared 5 bases from V and 1 base from J, leaving 8 bases between. Germline V gene data show CDR1 as MNHEY and CDR2 as SMNVEV (reference sequence). The CDR3 has 14 amino acids. This chain's CDR3 is CASSGGLNTGELFF. The DNA of the CDR3 is TGTGCCAGCAGTGGCGGACTGAACACCGGGGAGCTGTTTTTT.

The count of this clone is one. The J gene is TRBJ1-3, the V gene TRBV23-1, with D unresolved. TRBV23-1 is an ORF, with its function uncertain. This CDR3 has 16 residues. V dropped 4 bases and J dropped 0 bases, with 13 bases sitting between them. CDR3 nucleotide sequence: TGCGCCAGCAGTCGAACGGGGATATACTCTGGAAACACCATATATTTT. This sequence encodes CASSRTGIYSGNTIYF.

V gene TRBV5-4 combines with J gene TRBJ2-3, with D possibly matching TRBD2 (5 bases). The CDR3 sequence is 13 residues long. The germline V gene has CDR1 SGHNT and CDR2 YYREEE (reference sequence). Trimming stripped 2 bases from V and 4 bases from J, with 8 bases between. CDR3: CASSFGGPDTQYF. The CDR3 DNA reads as TGTGCCAGCAGCTTTGGAGGACCAGATACGCAGTATTTT. Full variable domain (rest looked up from reference TRBV5-4 and TRBJ2-3): ETGVTQSPTHLIKTRGQQVTLRCSSQSGHNTVSWYQQALGQGPQFIFQYYREEENGRGNFPPRFSGLQFPNYSSELNVNALELDDSALYLCASSFGGPDTQYFGPGTRLTVL.

This chain joins TRBV30 and TRBJ2-3; maybe TRBD2 (6 bases). V gave up 2 bases and J gave up 0 bases, with 12 bases separating them. This CDR3 contains 15 residues. Per germline, CDR1 GTSNPN and CDR2 SVGIG (reference sequence). CDR3 DNA sequence: TGTGCCTGGAGTCCGGGACTCCTGAGCACAGATACGCAGTATTTT. Protein sequence: CAWSPGLLSTDTQYF.

The rearrangement uses TRBV6-5 and TRBJ2-7, with 9 bases that match TRBD1. Trimming at V came to 5 bases and at J to 3 bases, leaving 8 bases not matched to a gene. Germline V lookup: CDR1 MNHEY, CDR2 SVGAGI. The CDR3 contains 15 residues. The CDR3 DNA reads TGTGCCAGCAGTCACCGGGACAGGGTGCGCTACGAGCAGTACTTC. The encoded protein is CASSHRDRVRYEQYF.

J is TRBJ2-1 and V is TRBV6-1, with D maybe TRBD1 (5 bases). The CDR3 is 14 amino acids. The V gene's germline CDR1 is MNHNS and CDR2 SASEGT. The V end lost 3 bases, the J end lost 4 bases, and 10 bases lay between the germline ends. The chain's CDR3 is CASSESNRYNEQFF. CDR3 bases: TGTGCCAGCAGTGAGTCGAACAGGTACAATGAGCAGTTCTTC.

A remark on this clone: Distinct nucleotide sequences in the sample also encode this CDR3. The rearrangement joins TRBV27 to TRBJ2-5, with no clear D. This CDR3 has 13 residues. Germline CDR1 MNHEY, CDR2 SMNVEV (reference sequence). V lost 3 bases, J lost 2 bases, and 7 bases lay in between. The CDR3 is CASSFSRQETQYF. CDR3 sequence (DNA): TGTGCCAGCAGTTTTAGCAGACAAGAGACCCAGTACTTC.

The chain couples TRBV5-1 to TRBJ2-7, with TRBD1 identical over 10 bases. Germline CDR1 and CDR2: SGHRS and YFSETQ. The CDR3 is made up of 16 amino acids. Trimming removed 2 bases from V and 6 bases from J; junction bases left unmatched: 11. In DNA, the CDR3 is TGCGCCAGCAGCTTTGGGGTCAGGGACAGGGGTCGCGAGCAGTACTTC. Protein: CASSFGVRDRGREQYF.

V and J are TRBV6-1 and TRBJ2-5; D uncertain. This CDR3 is built from 14 residues. The germline V gene has CDR1 MNHNS and CDR2 SASEGT. V was trimmed by 8 bases and J by 7 bases, leaving 20 bases between them. This CDR3 is CASPEDRSSGTQYF. Written as DNA, the CDR3 is TGTGCCAGCCCTGAGGATCGGTCGTCGGGGACCCAGTACTTC.

The chain is built from TRBV30 and TRBJ1-1; TRBD1 might be the D (6 bases). The V end lost 2 bases, the J end lost 0 bases, and 7 bases lay between the germline ends. CDR1 and CDR2 (germline): GTSNPN, SVGIG (reference sequence). The CDR3 is 13 residues long. The CDR3 DNA is TGTGCCTGGAGTAGGACAGTGAACACTGAAGCTTTCTTT. Translating it yields CAWSRTVNTEAFF.

The V call is TRBV4-1, the J call TRBJ1-2, with 7 nucleotides matching TRBD1. V shed 0 bases, J shed 3 bases, and the junction held 4 bases outside the gene matches. Germline values: CDR1 MGHRA, CDR2 YSYEKL. The CDR3 is 15 residues long. The CDR3 DNA follows: TGCGCCAGCAGCCAAGATGCCAGGGGGGACTATGGCTACACCTTC. The encoded protein is CASSQDARGDYGYTF.

This chain links TRBV28 with TRBJ1-2; 9 bases line up with TRBD1. The V segment lost 6 bases and the J segment 4 bases; nucleotides outside the gene matches: 6. The CDR3 loop spans 14 amino acids. Germline V CDR1 and CDR2: MDHEN, SYDVKM. The CDR3 DNA reads as TGTGCCAGCAGCTCAGGACAGGGGTCCTATGGCTACACCTTC. Translation gives CASSSGQGSYGYTF.

This chain joins TRBV6-5 and TRBJ2-5; D unresolved. This CDR3 comprises 11 residues. Germline loops: CDR1 MNHEY, CDR2 SVGAGI. V was clipped by 7 bases and J by 4 bases, with 7 bases between them. CDR3 sequence reads: CASIGGETQYF. The DNA of the CDR3 is TGTGCCAGCATCGGTGGAGAGACCCAGTACTTC.

CDR3: CASSARDKAVGAEKLFF. The CDR3 DNA sequence: TGTGCCAGCAGCGCCCGAGACAAGGCCGTTGGGGCAGAAAAACTGTTTTTT. The chain employs TRBV9 and TRBJ1-4; possible D gene TRBD1, 5 bases. This CDR3 spans 17 amino acids. With 3 bases removed from V and 8 bases from J, the gap between germline ends came to 23 bases. Per germline, CDR1 SGDLS and CDR2 YYNGEE.